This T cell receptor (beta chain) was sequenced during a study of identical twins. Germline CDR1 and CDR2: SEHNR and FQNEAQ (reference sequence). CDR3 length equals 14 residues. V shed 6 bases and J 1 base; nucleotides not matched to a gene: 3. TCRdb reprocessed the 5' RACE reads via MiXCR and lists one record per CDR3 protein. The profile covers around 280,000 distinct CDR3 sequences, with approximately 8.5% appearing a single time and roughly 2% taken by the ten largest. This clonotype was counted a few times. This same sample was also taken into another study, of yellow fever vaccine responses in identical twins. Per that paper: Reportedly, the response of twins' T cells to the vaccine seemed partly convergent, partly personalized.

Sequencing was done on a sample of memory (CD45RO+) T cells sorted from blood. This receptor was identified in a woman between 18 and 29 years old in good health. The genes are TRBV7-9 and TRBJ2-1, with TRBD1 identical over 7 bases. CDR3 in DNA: TGTGCCAGCAGGACAGGGAATTCCTACAATGAGCAGTTCTTC. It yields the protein CASRTGNSYNEQFF.